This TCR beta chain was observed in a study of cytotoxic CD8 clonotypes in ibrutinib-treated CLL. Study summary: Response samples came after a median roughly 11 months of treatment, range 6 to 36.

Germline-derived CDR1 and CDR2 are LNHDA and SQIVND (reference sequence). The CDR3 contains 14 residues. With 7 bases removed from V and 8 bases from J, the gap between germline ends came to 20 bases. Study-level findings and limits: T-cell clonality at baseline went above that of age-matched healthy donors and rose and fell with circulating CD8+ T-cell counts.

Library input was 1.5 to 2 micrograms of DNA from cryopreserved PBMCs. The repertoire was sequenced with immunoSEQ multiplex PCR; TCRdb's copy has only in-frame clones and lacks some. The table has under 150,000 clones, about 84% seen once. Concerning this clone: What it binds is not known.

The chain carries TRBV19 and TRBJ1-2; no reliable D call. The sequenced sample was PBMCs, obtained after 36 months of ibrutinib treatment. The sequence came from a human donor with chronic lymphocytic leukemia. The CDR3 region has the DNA TGTGCCAGTAATTCCGGAAATACCGTGGGCGGCTACACCTTC. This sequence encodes CASNSGNTVGGYTF.